This entry describes one T cell receptor (beta chain). This entry belongs to a study of shared clonotypes between healthy human individuals. The test was conducted at deep level. In the study's own analysis: With immunoSEQ giving junction-only sequences and no quality scores, filtering differed. Sequencing was performed with immunoSEQ multiplex PCR; in TCRdb, only in-frame clones are kept and a portion is missing. Clonal size and the V and J genes are those of that table, whereas D and trimming came from the DNA. Among about 490,000 clones listed, over 60% were seen once. The trim removed 3 bases at V and 3 bases at J, leaving 6 bases unmatched. The CDR3 length is 14 residues. In germline, CDR1 is SGHRS, CDR2 YFSETQ.

Source material: PBMCs. This chain joins TRBV5-1 and TRBJ2-7; 7 nucleotides agree with TRBD1. This TCR was sampled from a woman in her thirties or forties in good health. Some clones in this sample may be carry-over from other donors' samples. CDR3 sequence: CASSSPGQHYEQYF. The CDR3 bases are TGCGCCAGCAGCTCACCGGGACAGCACTACGAGCAGTACTTC.